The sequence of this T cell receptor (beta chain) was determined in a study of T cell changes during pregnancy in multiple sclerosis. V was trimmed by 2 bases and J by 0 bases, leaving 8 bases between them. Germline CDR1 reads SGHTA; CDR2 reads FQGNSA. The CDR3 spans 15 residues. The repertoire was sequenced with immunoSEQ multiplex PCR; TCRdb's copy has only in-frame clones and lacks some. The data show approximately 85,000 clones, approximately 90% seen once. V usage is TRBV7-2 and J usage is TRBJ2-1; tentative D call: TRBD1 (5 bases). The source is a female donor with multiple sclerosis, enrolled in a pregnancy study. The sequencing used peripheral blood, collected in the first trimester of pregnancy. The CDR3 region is CASSLTQGSYNEQFF. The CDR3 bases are TGTGCCAGCAGCTTAACCCAGGGCTCCTACAATGAGCAGTTCTTC.